A selection of T cell receptor beta chains follows, all from one sample in a study of T cell responses to AZD1222 COVID-19 vaccine. This table comes from immunoSEQ multiplex PCR, and its TCRdb copy is limited to in-frame clones, with some not included. Of approximately 170,000 clones listed, 85% to 90% are singletons. The sample was peripheral blood, taken on day 0 of AZD1222 vaccination. These receptors came from an adult in good health. Both conserved end residues are part of each CDR3. The order of the fields is V gene, D gene, J gene, clone size, CDR3 protein, CDR3 DNA. The D gene is left open where the match is weak. Size is omitted from some rows. Given values are once, few, many or a class for expanded clones.

V gene: TRBV7-2
D gene: TRBD2
J gene: TRBJ2-3
clone size: .
CDR3 protein: CASSLGLAGGTDTQYF
CDR3 DNA: TGTGCCAGCAGCTTAGGACTCGCGGGGGGCACAGATACGCAGTATTTT

V gene: TRBV10-3
D gene: .
J gene: TRBJ1-5
clone size: .
CDR3 protein: CASRRGGYSNQPQHF
CDR3 DNA: TGTGCCTCCCGCCGAGGGGGATATAGCAATCAGCCCCAGCATTTT

V gene: TRBV20-1
D gene: .
J gene: TRBJ2-2
clone size: .
CDR3 protein: CSASPPLSGELFF
CDR3 DNA: TGCAGTGCTAGTCCCCCTTTATCCGGGGAGCTGTTTTTT

V gene: TRBV12-3/TRBV12-4
D gene: .
J gene: TRBJ1-2
clone size: .
CDR3 protein: CASSVNRAYGYTF
CDR3 DNA: TGTGCCAGCAGTGTAAACAGGGCCTATGGCTACACCTTC

V gene: TRBV2
D gene: TRBD1
J gene: TRBJ1-5
clone size: .
CDR3 protein: CASRDRVVGQPQHF
CDR3 DNA: TGTGCCAGCAGGGACAGGGTCGTTGGTCAGCCCCAGCATTTT

V gene: TRBV2
D gene: TRBD1
J gene: TRBJ2-5
clone size: .
CDR3 protein: CASSWTGPQETQYF
CDR3 DNA: TGTGCCAGCAGCTGGACAGGGCCCCAAGAGACCCAGTACTTC

V gene: TRBV15
D gene: .
J gene: TRBJ2-1
clone size: .
CDR3 protein: CATSGRDEQFF
CDR3 DNA: TGTGCCACCTCGGGGCGAGATGAGCAGTTCTTC

V gene: TRBV5-5
D gene: .
J gene: TRBJ2-7
clone size: .
CDR3 protein: CASSLVGPNEQYF
CDR3 DNA: TGTGCCAGCAGCTTGGTGGGTCCGAACGAGCAGTACTTC

V gene: TRBV29-1
D gene: TRBD1
J gene: TRBJ2-5
clone size: .
CDR3 protein: CSVLYNGQGETQYF
CDR3 DNA: TGCAGCGTCCTCTACAACGGACAGGGGGAGACCCAGTACTTC

V gene: TRBV10-3
D gene: TRBD2
J gene: TRBJ2-3
clone size: .
CDR3 protein: CAIRALAGGDDRTDTQYF
CDR3 DNA: TGTGCCATCAGAGCTCTAGCGGGGGGCGACGATCGCACAGATACGCAGTATTTT

V gene: TRBV27
D gene: .
J gene: TRBJ1-2
clone size: .
CDR3 protein: CASSLSFGDLDTF
CDR3 DNA: TGTGCCAGCAGTTTATCGTTCGGTGACTTGGACACCTTC

V gene: TRBV7-2
D gene: TRBD1
J gene: TRBJ1-1
clone size: .
CDR3 protein: CASSFLRTGGTEAFF
CDR3 DNA: TGTGCCAGCAGCTTCTTACGGACAGGGGGCACTGAAGCTTTCTTT

V gene: TRBV9
D gene: .
J gene: TRBJ1-1
clone size: .
CDR3 protein: CASSVDGARVTEAFF
CDR3 DNA: TGTGCCAGCAGCGTAGATGGGGCGCGGGTCACTGAAGCTTTCTTT

V gene: TRBV4-3
D gene: .
J gene: TRBJ1-1
clone size: .
CDR3 protein: CASSQDWAGISTNTEAFF
CDR3 DNA: TGCGCCAGCAGCCAAGATTGGGCGGGCATATCGACGAACACTGAAGCTTTCTTT

V gene: TRBV7-9
D gene: TRBD1
J gene: TRBJ1-4
clone size: .
CDR3 protein: CASSIWDRRNEKLFF
CDR3 DNA: TGTGCCAGCAGCATATGGGACAGGAGGAATGAAAAACTGTTTTTT

V gene: TRBV9
D gene: .
J gene: TRBJ1-1
clone size: .
CDR3 protein: CASSAAGSPTEAFF
CDR3 DNA: TGTGCCAGCAGCGCTGCAGGGTCCCCAACTGAAGCTTTCTTT

V gene: TRBV7-2
D gene: TRBD2
J gene: TRBJ2-1
clone size: .
CDR3 protein: CASSLVGSGGTPFF
CDR3 DNA: TGTGCCAGCAGCTTAGTAGGAAGCGGGGGGACCCCGTTCTTC

V gene: TRBV5-1
D gene: .
J gene: TRBJ1-2
clone size: .
CDR3 protein: CASSLDSPYGYTF
CDR3 DNA: TGCGCCAGCAGCTTGGACAGTCCCTATGGCTACACCTTC

V gene: TRBV19
D gene: .
J gene: TRBJ1-4
clone size: .
CDR3 protein: CASSLPTGTVTNEKLFF
CDR3 DNA: TGTGCCAGTAGCTTACCCACCGGGACGGTAACTAATGAAAAACTGTTTTTT

V gene: TRBV24-1
D gene: TRBD1
J gene: TRBJ2-1
clone size: .
CDR3 protein: CATSDWGQNNEQFF
CDR3 DNA: TGTGCCACCAGTGACTGGGGACAGAACAATGAGCAGTTCTTC

V gene: TRBV11-2
D gene: .
J gene: TRBJ1-5
clone size: .
CDR3 protein: CASSLENQPQHF
CDR3 DNA: TGTGCCAGCAGCTTAGAGAATCAGCCCCAGCATTTT

V gene: TRBV11-2
D gene: .
J gene: TRBJ1-2
clone size: .
CDR3 protein: CASSLSPGPSGGGYTF
CDR3 DNA: TGTGCCAGCAGCTTATCTCCGGGGCCCAGTGGGGGCGGCTACACCTTC

V gene: TRBV10-2
D gene: .
J gene: TRBJ1-1
clone size: .
CDR3 protein: CASSEGTEAFF
CDR3 DNA: TGCGCCAGCAGTGAGGGCACTGAAGCTTTCTTT

V gene: TRBV13
D gene: .
J gene: TRBJ2-1
clone size: few
CDR3 protein: CASSLGPGSNEQFF
CDR3 DNA: TGTGCCAGCAGCTTAGGTCCGGGGTCCAATGAGCAGTTCTTC

V gene: TRBV6-1
D gene: .
J gene: TRBJ2-4
clone size: few
CDR3 protein: CASSETVFGRIQYF
CDR3 DNA: TGTGCCAGCAGTGAGACGGTATTTGGCCGCATTCAGTACTTC

V gene: TRBV5-4
D gene: .
J gene: TRBJ2-3
clone size: .
CDR3 protein: CASTFSGDTDTQYF
CDR3 DNA: TGTGCCAGCACCTTTTCTGGGGACACAGATACGCAGTATTTT

V gene: TRBV9
D gene: .
J gene: TRBJ2-3
clone size: .
CDR3 protein: CASSLGGGTDTQYF
CDR3 DNA: TGTGCCAGCAGTCTCGGCGGTGGCACAGATACGCAGTATTTT

V gene: TRBV2
D gene: .
J gene: TRBJ1-1
clone size: .
CDR3 protein: CASSATGNTEAFF
CDR3 DNA: TGTGCCAGCAGCGCGACAGGGAACACTGAAGCTTTCTTT

V gene: TRBV28
D gene: .
J gene: TRBJ2-2
clone size: .
CDR3 protein: CASSLGGAENTGELFF
CDR3 DNA: TGTGCCAGCAGTTTAGGCGGGGCCGAGAACACCGGGGAGCTGTTTTTT

V gene: TRBV10-3
D gene: TRBD2
J gene: TRBJ2-3
clone size: .
CDR3 protein: CAISERGLAIGDTQYF
CDR3 DNA: TGTGCCATCAGTGAGAGGGGACTAGCGATAGGAGATACGCAGTATTTT

V gene: TRBV9
D gene: .
J gene: TRBJ2-3
clone size: once
CDR3 protein: CASSLGVPTDTQYF
CDR3 DNA: TGTGCCAGCAGCCTCGGGGTTCCCACAGATACGCAGTATTTT

V gene: TRBV9
D gene: TRBD1
J gene: TRBJ2-3
clone size: .
CDR3 protein: CASSPHFQGGTDTQYF
CDR3 DNA: TGTGCCAGCAGCCCCCACTTTCAGGGGGGCACAGATACGCAGTATTTT

V gene: TRBV5-4
D gene: TRBD2
J gene: TRBJ2-1
clone size: .
CDR3 protein: CASSPGTSGGDEQFF
CDR3 DNA: TGTGCCAGCAGTCCCGGGACTAGCGGGGGGGATGAGCAGTTCTTC

V gene: TRBV10-3
D gene: TRBD2
J gene: TRBJ2-3
clone size: .
CDR3 protein: CAIGGDTDTQYF
CDR3 DNA: TGTGCCATCGGGGGGGACACAGATACGCAGTATTTT

V gene: TRBV5-8
D gene: TRBD1
J gene: TRBJ1-5
clone size: .
CDR3 protein: CASRSDRSSNQPQHF
CDR3 DNA: TGTGCCAGCAGATCGGACAGGAGTAGCAATCAGCCCCAGCATTTT

V gene: TRBV24-1
D gene: .
J gene: TRBJ2-5
clone size: once
CDR3 protein: CATSDAQGAWETQYF
CDR3 DNA: TGTGCCACCAGTGACGCGCAGGGTGCGTGGGAGACCCAGTACTTC

V gene: TRBV9
D gene: .
J gene: TRBJ1-1
clone size: .
CDR3 protein: CASSPGSEGEAFF
CDR3 DNA: TGTGCCAGCAGTCCGGGGTCCGAGGGTGAAGCTTTCTTT

V gene: TRBV2
D gene: .
J gene: TRBJ1-6
clone size: .
CDR3 protein: CASEQGRDSPLHF
CDR3 DNA: TGTGCCAGCGAACAGGGACGAGATTCACCCCTCCACTTT

V gene: TRBV4-1
D gene: .
J gene: TRBJ1-4
clone size: .
CDR3 protein: CASSQSPLQDLELFF
CDR3 DNA: TGCGCCAGCAGCCAATCCCCCTTACAGGATCTTGAACTGTTTTTT

V gene: TRBV28
D gene: .
J gene: TRBJ1-1
clone size: .
CDR3 protein: CASRRRMNTEAFF
CDR3 DNA: TGTGCCAGCAGACGGAGAATGAACACTGAAGCTTTCTTT

V gene: TRBV6-5
D gene: .
J gene: TRBJ2-7
clone size: .
CDR3 protein: CASSTVEGYEQYF
CDR3 DNA: TGTGCCAGCTCGACAGTTGAGGGCTACGAGCAGTACTTC

V gene: TRBV6-1
D gene: .
J gene: TRBJ2-2
clone size: .
CDR3 protein: CASSGRILSNTGELFF
CDR3 DNA: TGTGCCAGCAGTGGGAGGATTCTATCGAACACCGGGGAGCTGTTTTTT

V gene: TRBV6-6
D gene: .
J gene: TRBJ2-5
clone size: .
CDR3 protein: CASSDSKTVGETQYF
CDR3 DNA: TGTGCCAGCAGCGATTCTAAGACGGTAGGAGAGACCCAGTACTTC

V gene: TRBV10-3
D gene: .
J gene: TRBJ1-1
clone size: .
CDR3 protein: CAIRGTDLGAEAFF
CDR3 DNA: TGTGCCATCAGGGGGACCGACCTCGGGGCTGAAGCTTTCTTT

V gene: TRBV5-1
D gene: .
J gene: TRBJ1-1
clone size: few
CDR3 protein: CASSLEREAFF
CDR3 DNA: TGCGCCAGCAGCTTGGAGCGCGAAGCTTTCTTT

V gene: TRBV12-3/TRBV12-4
D gene: .
J gene: TRBJ1-4
clone size: .
CDR3 protein: CASSYYGEKLFF
CDR3 DNA: TGTGCCAGCAGTTATTATGGGGAAAAACTGTTTTTT

V gene: TRBV27
D gene: .
J gene: TRBJ2-2
clone size: .
CDR3 protein: CASSRRLHNTGELFF
CDR3 DNA: TGTGCCAGCAGTCGGCGGCTGCACAACACCGGGGAGCTGTTTTTT

V gene: TRBV4-3
D gene: .
J gene: TRBJ1-6
clone size: once
CDR3 protein: CASSQDRGAYNSPLHF
CDR3 DNA: TGCGCCAGCAGCCAAGATCGTGGAGCCTATAATTCACCCCTCCACTTT

V gene: TRBV4-2
D gene: .
J gene: TRBJ1-2
clone size: .
CDR3 protein: CASSHLGQSHVRGYTF
CDR3 DNA: TGTGCCAGCAGCCACCTGGGTCAATCCCACGTTCGGGGCTACACCTTC

V gene: TRBV7-2
D gene: .
J gene: TRBJ1-3
clone size: .
CDR3 protein: CASSTGVSGNTIYF
CDR3 DNA: TGTGCCAGCAGCACCGGGGTCTCTGGAAACACCATATATTTT

V gene: TRBV20-1
D gene: TRBD1
J gene: TRBJ1-2
clone size: .
CDR3 protein: CSASDRGTEGYTF
CDR3 DNA: TGCAGTGCCAGTGACAGGGGGACGGAAGGCTACACCTTC

V gene: TRBV2
D gene: TRBD2
J gene: TRBJ2-1
clone size: once
CDR3 protein: CASSGASGGLRNEQFF
CDR3 DNA: TGTGCCAGCAGTGGAGCTAGCGGGGGGTTACGGAATGAGCAGTTCTTC

V gene: TRBV5-6
D gene: TRBD1
J gene: TRBJ1-2
clone size: .
CDR3 protein: CASSLVGQNNYGYTF
CDR3 DNA: TGTGCCAGCAGCTTGGTGGGACAGAATAACTATGGCTACACCTTC

V gene: TRBV6-5
D gene: .
J gene: TRBJ1-2
clone size: .
CDR3 protein: CASSSGDYGYTF
CDR3 DNA: TGTGCCAGCAGTTCGGGAGACTATGGCTACACCTTC

V gene: TRBV4-2
D gene: .
J gene: TRBJ1-4
clone size: .
CDR3 protein: CASSTGKTATNEKLFF
CDR3 DNA: TGTGCCAGCAGCACAGGGAAGACTGCAACTAATGAAAAACTGTTTTTT

V gene: TRBV2
D gene: .
J gene: TRBJ1-2
clone size: .
CDR3 protein: CASSEGPGYGYTF
CDR3 DNA: TGTGCCAGCAGTGAAGGTCCCGGGTATGGCTACACCTTC

V gene: TRBV6-5
D gene: .
J gene: TRBJ2-5
clone size: .
CDR3 protein: CASNSGGGTQYF
CDR3 DNA: TGTGCCAGCAACTCCGGCGGAGGGACCCAGTACTTC

V gene: TRBV4-3
D gene: .
J gene: TRBJ1-5
clone size: .
CDR3 protein: CASSQERGTNQPQHF
CDR3 DNA: TGCGCCAGCAGCCAAGAACGGGGGACTAATCAGCCCCAGCATTTT